A selection of T cell receptor beta chains follows, all from one sample in a study of identical twins. MiXCR, run by TCRdb on the 5' RACE reads, gives a single entry per CDR3 protein. The sample records about 690,000 distinct CDR3 sequences, roughly 6% being singletons. The specimen was naive T cells sorted from blood. The receptors originated from a man aged 18-30 years in good health. The CDR3 runs from the conserved cysteine through the conserved F or W. A D gene is named only where the DNA matches it firmly. Clone size is shown for a subset of rows, as once, few, many or a class of expanded clone.

J gene: TRBJ2-3
V gene: TRBV12-3/TRBV12-4
D gene: TRBD2
clone size: many
CDR3 protein: CASRTTSGRAADTQYF
CDR3 DNA: TGTGCCAGCAGGACTACTAGCGGGAGGGCCGCAGATACGCAGTATTTT

J gene: TRBJ2-3
V gene: TRBV10-2
D gene: .
clone size: many
CDR3 protein: CASRPPLASLRSTDTQYF
CDR3 DNA: TGCGCCAGCAGACCGCCCCTAGCTAGTCTCCGTAGCACAGATACGCAGTATTTT

J gene: TRBJ2-5
V gene: TRBV12-3/TRBV12-4
D gene: .
clone size: many
CDR3 protein: CASSLMYQETQYF
CDR3 DNA: TGTGCCAGCAGTTTGATGTACCAAGAGACCCAGTACTTC

J gene: TRBJ1-5
V gene: TRBV4-1
D gene: .
clone size: many
CDR3 protein: CASGTWDQPQHF
CDR3 DNA: TGCGCCAGCGGTACATGGGATCAGCCCCAGCATTTT

J gene: TRBJ2-1
V gene: TRBV18
D gene: TRBD2
clone size: few
CDR3 protein: CASSPSRTSGNNEQFF
CDR3 DNA: TGTGCCAGCTCACCATCGAGGACTAGCGGGAACAATGAGCAGTTCTTC

J gene: TRBJ2-3
V gene: TRBV28
D gene: TRBD2
clone size: many
CDR3 protein: CASRPPLAGSTDTQYF
CDR3 DNA: TGTGCCAGCAGACCACCACTAGCGGGAAGCACAGATACGCAGTATTTT

J gene: TRBJ2-5
V gene: TRBV27
D gene: .
clone size: .
CDR3 protein: CASSHTQGGETQYF
CDR3 DNA: TGTGCCAGCAGTCATACTCAGGGGGGAGAGACCCAGTACTTC

J gene: TRBJ2-1
V gene: TRBV12-3/TRBV12-4
D gene: TRBD2
clone size: .
CDR3 protein: CASRWGTSGEQFF
CDR3 DNA: TGTGCCAGCAGGTGGGGGACTAGCGGAGAGCAGTTCTTC

J gene: TRBJ1-1
V gene: TRBV4-1
D gene: .
clone size: .
CDR3 protein: CASSQERFWEAFF
CDR3 DNA: TGCGCCAGCAGCCAAGAGAGGTTTTGGGAAGCTTTCTTT

J gene: TRBJ2-7
V gene: TRBV6-2/TRBV6-3
D gene: .
clone size: few
CDR3 protein: CASSPSQKQYF
CDR3 DNA: TGTGCCAGCAGTCCTTCCCAAAAGCAGTACTTC

J gene: TRBJ1-1
V gene: TRBV28
D gene: .
clone size: many
CDR3 protein: CASREGGTEAFF
CDR3 DNA: TGTGCCAGCCGGGAGGGTGGCACTGAAGCTTTCTTT

J gene: TRBJ2-2
V gene: TRBV12-5
D gene: .
clone size: few
CDR3 protein: CASGQGGTGELFF
CDR3 DNA: TGTGCTAGTGGACAGGGGGGGACCGGGGAGCTGTTTTTT

J gene: TRBJ2-3
V gene: TRBV7-9
D gene: .
clone size: .
CDR3 protein: CASSLQGNAQDTQYF
CDR3 DNA: TGTGCCAGCAGCCTCCAGGGAAATGCCCAAGATACGCAGTATTTT

J gene: TRBJ2-7
V gene: TRBV4-2
D gene: .
clone size: many
CDR3 protein: CASSQETRFSYEQYF
CDR3 DNA: TGTGCCAGCAGCCAAGAAACTAGGTTCTCCTACGAGCAGTACTTC

J gene: TRBJ2-2
V gene: TRBV10-2
D gene: .
clone size: .
CDR3 protein: CASGPLTNTGELFF
CDR3 DNA: TGCGCCAGCGGGCCACTAACTAACACCGGGGAGCTGTTTTTT

J gene: TRBJ2-5
V gene: TRBV11-1
D gene: TRBD2
clone size: .
CDR3 protein: CASRLGLAFSPETQYF
CDR3 DNA: TGTGCCAGCAGGCTGGGACTAGCTTTCTCCCCAGAGACCCAGTACTTC

J gene: TRBJ2-1
V gene: TRBV25-1
D gene: TRBD2
clone size: many
CDR3 protein: CASNRGGYNEQFF
CDR3 DNA: TGTGCCAGCAACCGGGGGGGATACAATGAGCAGTTCTTC

J gene: TRBJ1-1
V gene: TRBV7-3
D gene: TRBD1
clone size: .
CDR3 protein: CASSSTGTGERAFF
CDR3 DNA: TGTGCCAGCAGTTCTACCGGGACAGGGGAAAGGGCTTTCTTT

J gene: TRBJ2-5
V gene: TRBV7-7
D gene: TRBD2
clone size: few
CDR3 protein: CASSTAGLAGLIETQYF
CDR3 DNA: TGTGCCAGCAGCACTGCGGGACTAGCGGGACTGATTGAGACCCAGTACTTC

J gene: TRBJ2-5
V gene: TRBV20-1
D gene: .
clone size: few
CDR3 protein: CSAGPQETQYF
CDR3 DNA: TGCAGTGCTGGGCCCCAAGAGACCCAGTACTTC

J gene: TRBJ2-1
V gene: TRBV5-1
D gene: TRBD2
clone size: many
CDR3 protein: CASSLGGLVLEQFF
CDR3 DNA: TGCGCCAGCAGCTTGGGGGGACTAGTCTTGGAGCAGTTCTTC

J gene: TRBJ2-1
V gene: TRBV2
D gene: .
clone size: many
CDR3 protein: CASRRSYNEQFF
CDR3 DNA: TGTGCCAGCAGGCGCTCCTACAATGAGCAGTTCTTC

J gene: TRBJ1-4
V gene: TRBV12-3/TRBV12-4
D gene: TRBD1
clone size: few
CDR3 protein: CASRDRADEKLFF
CDR3 DNA: TGTGCCAGCAGGGACAGGGCGGACGAAAAACTGTTTTTT

J gene: TRBJ2-1
V gene: TRBV12-3/TRBV12-4
D gene: TRBD1
clone size: many
CDR3 protein: CASSTRGSSYNEQFF
CDR3 DNA: TGTGCCAGCAGTACCAGGGGGAGCTCCTACAATGAGCAGTTCTTC

J gene: TRBJ2-7
V gene: TRBV10-3
D gene: TRBD2
clone size: many
CDR3 protein: CAISMGGGSYEQYF
CDR3 DNA: TGTGCCATCAGTATGGGGGGGGGCTCCTACGAGCAGTACTTC

J gene: TRBJ2-3
V gene: TRBV29-1
D gene: .
clone size: many
CDR3 protein: CSVGWGAFTDTQYF
CDR3 DNA: TGCAGCGTTGGATGGGGGGCGTTTACAGATACGCAGTATTTT

J gene: TRBJ1-2
V gene: TRBV5-1
D gene: .
clone size: many
CDR3 protein: CASSVTGELDGYTF
CDR3 DNA: TGCGCCAGCAGCGTCACAGGTGAACTTGATGGCTACACCTTC

J gene: TRBJ2-2
V gene: TRBV7-2
D gene: .
clone size: many
CDR3 protein: CASSLAGARGTGELFF
CDR3 DNA: TGTGCCAGCAGCTTAGCGGGAGCCCGAGGCACCGGGGAGCTGTTTTTT

J gene: TRBJ2-2
V gene: TRBV6-5
D gene: TRBD2
clone size: .
CDR3 protein: CASSYISSSGRNTGELFF
CDR3 DNA: TGTGCCAGCAGTTACATATCGTCTAGCGGGAGAAACACCGGGGAGCTGTTTTTT

J gene: TRBJ1-1
V gene: TRBV5-5
D gene: TRBD1
clone size: .
CDR3 protein: CASSSGDRGRPAFF
CDR3 DNA: TGTGCCAGCAGCTCTGGGGACAGGGGTCGGCCCGCTTTCTTT

J gene: TRBJ2-3
V gene: TRBV7-2
D gene: .
clone size: many
CDR3 protein: CASSPSDTDTQYF
CDR3 DNA: TGTGCCAGCAGCCCCTCGGACACAGATACGCAGTATTTT

J gene: TRBJ1-2
V gene: TRBV27
D gene: .
clone size: many
CDR3 protein: CASSFGPGTGYTF
CDR3 DNA: TGTGCCAGCAGTTTCGGACCAGGGACCGGCTACACCTTC

J gene: TRBJ2-2
V gene: TRBV15
D gene: .
clone size: .
CDR3 protein: CATSRDGLLGTGELFF
CDR3 DNA: TGTGCCACCAGCAGAGACGGACTATTGGGGACCGGGGAGCTGTTTTTT

J gene: TRBJ2-7
V gene: TRBV13
D gene: .
clone size: .
CDR3 protein: CASSPGGQGLYEQYF
CDR3 DNA: TGTGCCAGCAGCCCGGGAGGACAGGGACTCTACGAGCAGTACTTC

J gene: TRBJ2-2
V gene: TRBV6-5
D gene: .
clone size: .
CDR3 protein: CASSYGSTGELFF
CDR3 DNA: TGTGCCAGCAGTTACGGTTCCACCGGGGAGCTGTTTTTT

J gene: TRBJ2-1
V gene: TRBV14
D gene: .
clone size: .
CDR3 protein: CASSPYVGDSYNEQFF
CDR3 DNA: TGTGCCAGCAGCCCTTACGTCGGGGACTCCTACAATGAGCAGTTCTTC

J gene: TRBJ1-3
V gene: TRBV12-3/TRBV12-4
D gene: .
clone size: many
CDR3 protein: CASSLTASSGNTIYF
CDR3 DNA: TGTGCCAGCAGTTTAACAGCTTCCTCTGGAAACACCATATATTTT

J gene: TRBJ2-3
V gene: TRBV27
D gene: TRBD1
clone size: many
CDR3 protein: CASSLVQGSTDTQYF
CDR3 DNA: TGTGCCAGCAGTTTAGTACAGGGGAGCACAGATACGCAGTATTTT

J gene: TRBJ2-2
V gene: TRBV20-1
D gene: .
clone size: .
CDR3 protein: CSAHRPGGPGELFF
CDR3 DNA: TGCAGTGCCCATCGCCCCGGGGGTCCCGGGGAGCTGTTTTTT

J gene: TRBJ2-5
V gene: TRBV5-6
D gene: .
clone size: many
CDR3 protein: CASSATKLETQYF
CDR3 DNA: TGTGCCAGCAGCGCGACCAAGTTGGAGACCCAGTACTTC

J gene: TRBJ2-7
V gene: TRBV20-1
D gene: .
clone size: .
CDR3 protein: CSARGGQGFEQYF
CDR3 DNA: TGCAGTGCTAGAGGGGGTCAGGGCTTCGAGCAGTACTTC

J gene: TRBJ2-5
V gene: TRBV27
D gene: TRBD1
clone size: few
CDR3 protein: CASSSSGGAWETQYF
CDR3 DNA: TGTGCCAGCAGTTCCTCAGGGGGCGCGTGGGAGACCCAGTACTTC

J gene: TRBJ2-4
V gene: TRBV29-1
D gene: .
clone size: .
CDR3 protein: CSVELRGLAKNIQYF
CDR3 DNA: TGCAGCGTGGAACTTAGGGGTTTAGCCAAAAACATTCAGTACTTC

J gene: TRBJ2-7
V gene: TRBV7-6
D gene: TRBD2
clone size: once
CDR3 protein: CASSQGLAGVREQYF
CDR3 DNA: TGTGCCAGCAGCCAGGGACTAGCGGGAGTTCGCGAGCAGTACTTC

J gene: TRBJ2-5
V gene: TRBV6-5
D gene: .
clone size: .
CDR3 protein: CASSYLGSEQETQYF
CDR3 DNA: TGTGCCAGCAGTTATCTAGGTAGCGAACAAGAGACCCAGTACTTC

J gene: TRBJ2-1
V gene: TRBV29-1
D gene: .
clone size: many
CDR3 protein: CSVEAGSYNEQFF
CDR3 DNA: TGCAGCGTTGAGGCGGGTTCCTACAATGAGCAGTTCTTC

J gene: TRBJ2-7
V gene: TRBV5-1
D gene: .
clone size: many
CDR3 protein: CASSLGGPPSYEQYF
CDR3 DNA: TGCGCCAGCAGCTTAGGCGGGCCTCCCTCCTACGAGCAGTACTTC

J gene: TRBJ1-6
V gene: TRBV6-2/TRBV6-3
D gene: .
clone size: few
CDR3 protein: CASSYGHYNSPLHF
CDR3 DNA: TGTGCCAGCAGTTACGGTCACTATAATTCACCCCTCCACTTT

J gene: TRBJ1-2
V gene: TRBV12-3/TRBV12-4
D gene: .
clone size: few
CDR3 protein: CASSSRGAGVIYGYTF
CDR3 DNA: TGTGCCAGCAGCTCCCGAGGGGCGGGAGTTATCTATGGCTACACCTTC